This T cell receptor beta chain came from a study of response to subunit inactivated influenza vaccine. Study conclusions and caveats: A suggestion made by the authors is that each seasonal influenza vaccination recruits few new T cells.

This clonotype was recorded a few times. Its specificity is unknown. TCRdb re-called the RT-PCR reads through MiXCR, storing one row per CDR3 protein. The sample contains 560,000 or so distinct CDR3 sequences, around 8% of which appear only once. V lost 5 bases and J lost 4, with 18 bases in between. Germline CDR1 and CDR2: DFQATT and SNEGSKA (reference sequence). This CDR3 has 15 amino acids. Material: PBMCs from blood, obtained around 25 months after vaccination. This sequence originates from a man in his fifties or sixties who received an inactivated influenza vaccine. The gene calls are TRBV20-1 and TRBJ1-5; D is possibly TRBD1 (6 bases). The CDR3 sequence is CSAVIYRDKNQPQHF. CDR3 DNA sequence: TGCAGTGCTGTCATCTACCGGGACAAAAATCAGCCCCAGCATTTT.